The sequence of this TCR beta chain was determined in a study of Graves' ophthalmopathy and Graves' hyperthyroidism. RNA transcripts served as template for amplifying TCR beta CDR3 sequences. HTBI primers were employed in first-round RT-PCR, then a second-round multiplex PCR followed. TCRdb fed the multiplex PCR reads into MiXCR, producing one record per CDR3 protein. This sample has 650,000 to 800,000 distinct CDR3 sequences, with roughly two fifths found just once. Regarding the study as a whole: Detection in blood was also observed for most expanded thyroid clonotypes above 0.001 frequency.

Regarding this clonotype: Its antigen is currently unknown.

Germline V gene data show CDR1 as WSHSY and CDR2 as SAAADI. The CDR3 is made up of 15 amino acids. Between the trimmed V and J ends, which lost 10 bases and 4 bases, there was a span of 20 bases. The chain recombines TRBV10-2 with TRBJ1-5; D uncertain. The TCR originated in an adult man with Graves' ophthalmopathy. Sequenced: peripheral blood. The CDR3 loop is CATSSQEQPNQPQHF. CDR3 DNA: TGCGCCACCAGCTCCCAGGAACAGCCTAATCAGCCCCAGCATTTT.